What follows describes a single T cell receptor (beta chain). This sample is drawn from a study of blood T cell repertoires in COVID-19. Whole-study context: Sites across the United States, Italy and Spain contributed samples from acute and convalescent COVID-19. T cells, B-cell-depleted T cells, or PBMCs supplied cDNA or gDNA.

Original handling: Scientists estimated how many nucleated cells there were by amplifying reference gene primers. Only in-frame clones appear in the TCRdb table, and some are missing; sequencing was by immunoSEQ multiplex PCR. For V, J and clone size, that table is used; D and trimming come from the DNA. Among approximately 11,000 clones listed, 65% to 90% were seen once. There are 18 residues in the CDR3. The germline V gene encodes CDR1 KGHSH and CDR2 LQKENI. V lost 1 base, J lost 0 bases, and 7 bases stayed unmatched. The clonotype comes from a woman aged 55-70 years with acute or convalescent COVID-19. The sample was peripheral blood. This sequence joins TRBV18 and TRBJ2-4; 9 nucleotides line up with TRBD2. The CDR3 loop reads CASSPLAGETLAKNIQYF. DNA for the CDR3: TGTGCCAGCTCACCACTAGCGGGGGAGACTCTAGCCAAAAACATTCAGTACTTC.